One sample yielded the 9 T cell receptor beta chains listed below, sequenced in a study of human T cells and chemical hapten exposure. Time point indicated: pre-sensitization, week 0. Treatment described: therapeutic diphenylcyclopropenone sensitization with weekly scalp DPC. TCRdb itself ran the RACE reads through MiXCR, one entry per CDR3 protein. The sample records under 400,000 distinct CDR3 sequences, 4% to 6% being singletons. The specimen comprised whole blood, sampled in connection with sensitization to the hapten diphenylcyclopropenone (DPC). These receptors originate from a woman aged 45-60 years with alopecia areata. Some clones in this sample may be carry-over from other donors' samples.

The chain uses TRBV18 and TRBJ2-7, with 7 bases fitting TRBD2. Germline V CDR1 and CDR2: KGHSH, LQKENI. V lost 3 bases and J lost 1; bases outside the gene matches: 9. This CDR3 contains 16 residues. The CDR3 sequence is CASSPGEGTASYEQYF. The DNA for the CDR3 is TGTGCCAGCTCACCCGGGGAGGGAACGGCTTCCTACGAGCAGTACTTC.

At least ten counts were recorded for this clonotype. This sequence joins TRBV11-2 and TRBJ2-5; D gene unclear. The CDR3 sequence is 15 residues long. V was clipped by 0 bases and J by 4 bases, with 12 bases between them. From germline, CDR1 is SGHAT and CDR2 FQNNGV. CDR3 nucleotides: TGTGCCAGCAGCTTAGAAGCTGCTACCCGAGAGACCCAGTACTTC. Translation: CASSLEAATRETQYF.

This clonotype was counted many times. The DNA for the CDR3 is TGTGCCAGCAGGTCCGGGGCGGTGAATCAGCCCCAGCATTTT. Protein product: CASRSGAVNQPQHF. This chain joins TRBV12-3 or TRBV12-4 and TRBJ1-5, with D maybe TRBD1 (5 bases). Trimming cost V 6 bases and J 4 bases, with 13 bases left between them. This CDR3 contains 14 residues.

This clonotype was counted a few times. J is TRBJ1-2 and V is TRBV3-1; 7 bases match TRBD1. Germline trimming cut 4 bases from V and 2 bases from J; bases unmatched to any gene: 4. The length of the CDR3 is 14 residues. Germline CDR1 reads LGHDT; CDR2 reads YNNKEL (reference sequence). The CDR3 loop is CASSPTGSNYGYTF. As DNA, the CDR3 is TGTGCCAGCAGCCCGACAGGGTCGAACTATGGCTACACCTTC.

This clonotype came up many times. The CDR3 coding sequence is TGTGCCAGCAGTTCCCCCCGCAGGGGCGATCAGCCCCAGCATTTT. Its protein is CASSSPRRGDQPQHF. The V and J genes are TRBV28 and TRBJ1-5; TRBD1 is a possible D gene (6 bases). CDR3 length equals 15 residues. Germline V gene sequence: CDR1 MDHEN, CDR2 SYDVKM. Trimming took 4 bases from V and 5 from J, leaving 15 bases between them.

This clonotype was detected ten times or more. V is TRBV30 and J is TRBJ2-1, with D possibly matching TRBD2 (6 bases). Germline assignment: CDR1 GTSNPN and CDR2 SVGIG (reference sequence). Trimming removed 0 bases at V and 7 bases at J, with 13 bases between. This CDR3 has 14 amino acids. The CDR3 DNA reads as TGTGCCTGGAGTGTAGGCCGGGAGTGGAATGAGCAGTTCTTC. It is translated as CAWSVGREWNEQFF.

This clonotype was observed a few times. This chain joins TRBV7-8 and TRBJ1-2; 7 bases match TRBD1. J was trimmed by 2 bases and V by 5 bases; bases with no gene match: 8. The V gene's germline CDR1 is SGHVS and CDR2 FQNEAQ. The CDR3 totals 15 residues. The CDR3 region has the DNA TGTGCCAGCAGCCCCAGAGGGGGCATAAACTATGGCTACACCTTC. Its protein product is CASSPRGGINYGYTF.

This clonotype was seen only a few times. The chain carries TRBV6-5 and TRBJ1-1; D not resolved. V dropped 5 bases and J dropped 6 bases, with 16 bases sitting between them. CDR1 MNHEY and CDR2 SVGAGI come from the germline V gene. The CDR3 is made up of 14 amino acids. CDR3 DNA: TGTGCCAGCAGTCAATGGCTGGGGAGCGCTGAAGCTTTCTTT. Its protein product is CASSQWLGSAEAFF.

This chain joins TRBV12-3 or TRBV12-4 and TRBJ2-3; 8 nucleotides line up with TRBD2. The CDR3 is 16 residues long. Losses at the gene ends were 5 bases for V and 4 bases for J; bases not matched to a gene: 11. The CDR3 DNA sequence: TGTGCCAGCAGTGTTCAAGCGGGGGCCGGGGCAGATACGCAGTATTTT. Translated, it gives CASSVQAGAGADTQYF.